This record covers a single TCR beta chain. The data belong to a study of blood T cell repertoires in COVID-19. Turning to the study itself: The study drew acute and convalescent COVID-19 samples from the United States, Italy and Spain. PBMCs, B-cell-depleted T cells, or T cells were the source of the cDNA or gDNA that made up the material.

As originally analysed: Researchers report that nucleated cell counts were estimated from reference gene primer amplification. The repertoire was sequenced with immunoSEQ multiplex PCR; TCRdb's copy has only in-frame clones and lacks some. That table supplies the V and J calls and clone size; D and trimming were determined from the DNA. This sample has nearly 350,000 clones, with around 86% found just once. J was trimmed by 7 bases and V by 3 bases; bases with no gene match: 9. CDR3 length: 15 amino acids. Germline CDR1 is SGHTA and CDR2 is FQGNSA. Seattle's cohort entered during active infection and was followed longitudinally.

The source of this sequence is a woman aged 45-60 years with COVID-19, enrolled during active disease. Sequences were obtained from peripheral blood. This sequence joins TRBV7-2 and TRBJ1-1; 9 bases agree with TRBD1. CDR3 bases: TGTGCCAGCAGCTTTGCCTACACAGGGGGCAATGAAGCTTTCTTT. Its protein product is CASSFAYTGGNEAFF. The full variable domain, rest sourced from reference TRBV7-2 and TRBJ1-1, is GAGVSQSPSNKVTEKGKDVELRCDPISGHTALYWYRQSLGQGLEFLIYFQGNSAPDKSGLPSDRFSAERTGGSVSTLTIQRTQQEDSAVYLCASSFAYTGGNEAFFGQGTRLTVV.